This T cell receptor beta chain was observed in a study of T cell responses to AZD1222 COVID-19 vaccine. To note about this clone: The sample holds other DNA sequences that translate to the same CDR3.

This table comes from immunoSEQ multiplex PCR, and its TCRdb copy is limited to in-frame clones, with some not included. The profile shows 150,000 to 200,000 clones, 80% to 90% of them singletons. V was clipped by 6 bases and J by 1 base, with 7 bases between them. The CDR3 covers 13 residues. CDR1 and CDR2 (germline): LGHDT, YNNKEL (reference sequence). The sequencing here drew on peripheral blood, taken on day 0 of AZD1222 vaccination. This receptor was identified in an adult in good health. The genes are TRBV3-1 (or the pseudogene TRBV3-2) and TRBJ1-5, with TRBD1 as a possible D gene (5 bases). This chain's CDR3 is CASSQGSNQPQHF. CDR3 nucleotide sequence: TGTGCCAGCAGTCAGGGCAGCAATCAGCCCCAGCATTTT.